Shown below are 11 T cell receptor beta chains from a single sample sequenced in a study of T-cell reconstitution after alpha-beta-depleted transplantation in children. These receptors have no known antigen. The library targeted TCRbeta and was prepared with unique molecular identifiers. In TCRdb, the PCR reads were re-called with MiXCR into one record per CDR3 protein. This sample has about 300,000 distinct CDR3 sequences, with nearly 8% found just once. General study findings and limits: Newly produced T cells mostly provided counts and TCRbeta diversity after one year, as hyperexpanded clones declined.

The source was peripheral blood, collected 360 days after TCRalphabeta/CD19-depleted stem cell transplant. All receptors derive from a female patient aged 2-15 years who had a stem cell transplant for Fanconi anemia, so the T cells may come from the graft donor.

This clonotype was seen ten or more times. The CDR3 DNA is TGTGCCAGCAGCGTAGAGGCAACTAGCGGGAAAGAGACCCAGTACTTC. Its translation is CASSVEATSGKETQYF. The V gene is TRBV9, the J gene TRBJ2-5; 10 bases align to TRBD2. The J segment lost 3 bases and the V segment lost 0 bases, leaving 5 bases of the junction unmatched. The CDR3 has 16 amino acids. Germline CDR1 reads SGDLS; CDR2 reads YYNGEE.

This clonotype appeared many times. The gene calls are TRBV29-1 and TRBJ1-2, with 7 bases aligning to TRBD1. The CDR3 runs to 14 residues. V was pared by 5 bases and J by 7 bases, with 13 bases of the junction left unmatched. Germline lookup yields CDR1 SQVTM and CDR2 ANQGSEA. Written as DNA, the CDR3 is TGCAGCGTTTACCCTGGACAGGCTAGAAGTGGCTACACCTTC. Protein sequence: CSVYPGQARSGYTF.

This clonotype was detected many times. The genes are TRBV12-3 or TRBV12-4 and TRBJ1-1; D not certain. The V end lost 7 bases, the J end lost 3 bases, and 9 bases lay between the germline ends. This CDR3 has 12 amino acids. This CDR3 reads CASKPGDTEAFF. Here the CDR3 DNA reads TGTGCCAGCAAACCCGGTGACACTGAAGCTTTCTTT.

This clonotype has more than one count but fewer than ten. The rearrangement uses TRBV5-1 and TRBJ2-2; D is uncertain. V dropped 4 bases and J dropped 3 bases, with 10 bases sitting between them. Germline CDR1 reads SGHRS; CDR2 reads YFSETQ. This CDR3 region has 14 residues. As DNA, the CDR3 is TGCGCCAGCAGCCACATTGAAGACACCGGGGAGCTGTTTTTT. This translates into CASSHIEDTGELFF.

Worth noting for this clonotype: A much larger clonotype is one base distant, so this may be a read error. The chain's CDR3 is CACSLGLLAGESTDTQYF. The CDR3 bases are TGTGCCTGCAGTTTAGGGTTGCTAGCGGGAGAAAGCACAGATACGCAGTATTTT. The rearrangement uses TRBV12-3 or TRBV12-4 and TRBJ2-3, with 10 positions matching TRBD2. This CDR3 contains 18 residues.

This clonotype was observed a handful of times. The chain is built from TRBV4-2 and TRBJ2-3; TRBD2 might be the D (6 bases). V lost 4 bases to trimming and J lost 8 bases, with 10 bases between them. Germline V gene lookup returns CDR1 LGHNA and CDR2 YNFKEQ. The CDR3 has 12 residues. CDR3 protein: CASSPTGLTQYF. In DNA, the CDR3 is TGTGCCAGCAGCCCGACGGGACTTACGCAGTATTTT.

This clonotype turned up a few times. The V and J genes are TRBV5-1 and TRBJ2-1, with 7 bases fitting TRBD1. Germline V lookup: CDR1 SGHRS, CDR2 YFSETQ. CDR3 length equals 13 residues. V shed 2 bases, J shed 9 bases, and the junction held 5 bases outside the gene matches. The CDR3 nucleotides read TGCGCCAGCAGCTTATATAACAGGGGTGAGCAGTTCTTC. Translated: CASSLYNRGEQFF.

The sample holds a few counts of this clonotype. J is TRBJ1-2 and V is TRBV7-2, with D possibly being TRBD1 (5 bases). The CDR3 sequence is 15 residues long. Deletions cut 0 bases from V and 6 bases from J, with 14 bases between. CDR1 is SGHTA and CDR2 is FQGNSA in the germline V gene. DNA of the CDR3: TGTGCCAGCAGCTTAGCCCGGGCAGGGTGGGATGGCTACACCTTC. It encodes CASSLARAGWDGYTF. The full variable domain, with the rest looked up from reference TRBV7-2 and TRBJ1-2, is GAGVSQSPSNKVTEKGKDVELRCDPISGHTALYWYRQSLGQGLEFLIYFQGNSAPDKSGLPSDRFSAERTGGSVSTLTIQRTQQEDSAVYLCASSLARAGWDGYTFGSGTRLTVV.

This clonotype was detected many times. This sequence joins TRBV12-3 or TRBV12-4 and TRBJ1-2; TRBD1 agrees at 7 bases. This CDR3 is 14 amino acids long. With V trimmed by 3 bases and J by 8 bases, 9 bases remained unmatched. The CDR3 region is CASSFDRERHGYTF. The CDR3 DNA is TGTGCCAGCAGTTTCGACAGGGAGCGGCACGGCTACACCTTC.

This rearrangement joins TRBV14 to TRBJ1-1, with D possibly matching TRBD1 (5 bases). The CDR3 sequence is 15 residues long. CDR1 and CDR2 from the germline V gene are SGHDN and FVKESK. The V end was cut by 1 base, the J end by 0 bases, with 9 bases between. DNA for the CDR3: TGTGCCAGCAGCCAAGTTGGGACCGTGAACACTGAAGCTTTCTTT. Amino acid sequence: CASSQVGTVNTEAFF.

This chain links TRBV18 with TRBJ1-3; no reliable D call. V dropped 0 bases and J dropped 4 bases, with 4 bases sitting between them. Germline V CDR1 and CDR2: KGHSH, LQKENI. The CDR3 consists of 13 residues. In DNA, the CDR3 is TGTGCCAGCTCACCACCGCGAGGAAACACCATATATTTT. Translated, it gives CASSPPRGNTIYF.